This TCR beta chain was captured in a study of cytomegalovirus exposure and HLA in healthy donors. This PCR relied on a set of 60 Vbeta primers and 13 Jbeta primers. Sequenced by immunoSEQ multiplex PCR; TCRdb stores in-frame clones only, minus some. The sample shows roughly 130,000 clones, more than 80% of them seen only once. Germline V gives CDR1 SNHLY, CDR2 FYNNEI. The CDR3 contains 18 residues. J was trimmed by 5 bases and V by 5 bases; bases with no gene match: 18. Sequenced material: PBMCs. The chain has TRBV2 and TRBJ2-5; 9 bases map to TRBD2. This receptor was identified in a man aged 30 to 45 in good health and CMV-seronegative. CDR3 region: CASSPGLAGSLRRETQYF. The CDR3 DNA reads TGTGCCAGCAGTCCTGGGCTAGCGGGATCCCTCCGTCGTGAGACCCAGTACTTC.